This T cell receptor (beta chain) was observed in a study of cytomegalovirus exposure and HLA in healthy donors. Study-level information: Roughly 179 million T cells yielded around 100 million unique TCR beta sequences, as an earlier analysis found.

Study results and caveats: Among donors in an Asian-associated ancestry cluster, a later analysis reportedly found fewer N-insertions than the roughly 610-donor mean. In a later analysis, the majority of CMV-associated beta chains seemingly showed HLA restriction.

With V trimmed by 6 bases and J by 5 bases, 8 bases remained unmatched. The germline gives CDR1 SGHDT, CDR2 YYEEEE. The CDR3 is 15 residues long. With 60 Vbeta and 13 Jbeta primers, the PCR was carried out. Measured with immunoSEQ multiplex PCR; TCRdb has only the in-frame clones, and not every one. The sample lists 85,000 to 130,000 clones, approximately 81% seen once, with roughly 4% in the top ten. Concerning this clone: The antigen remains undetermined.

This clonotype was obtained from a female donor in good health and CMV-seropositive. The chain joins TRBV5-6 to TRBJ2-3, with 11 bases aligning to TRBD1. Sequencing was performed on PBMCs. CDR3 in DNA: TGTGCCAGCACCAGGACAGGGGGCGCGGAAGATACGCAGTATTTT. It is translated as CASTRTGGAEDTQYF. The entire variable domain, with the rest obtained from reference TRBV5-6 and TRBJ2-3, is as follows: DAGVTQSPTHLIKTRGQQVTLRCSPKSGHDTVSWYQQALGQGPQFIFQYYEEEERQRGNFPDRFSGHQFPNYSSELNVNALLLGDSALYLCASTRTGGAEDTQYFGPGTRLTVL.